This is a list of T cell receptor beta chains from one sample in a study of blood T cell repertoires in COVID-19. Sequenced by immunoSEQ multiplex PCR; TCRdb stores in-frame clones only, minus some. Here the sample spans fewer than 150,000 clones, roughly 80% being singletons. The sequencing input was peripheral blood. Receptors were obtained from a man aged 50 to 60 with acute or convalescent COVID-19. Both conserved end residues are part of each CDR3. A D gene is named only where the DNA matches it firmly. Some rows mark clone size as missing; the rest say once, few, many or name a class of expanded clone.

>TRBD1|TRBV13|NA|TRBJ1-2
TGTGCCAGCAGCAACCGACAGGGGGCTAGGGGTGGCTACACCTTC
CASSNRQGARGGYTF
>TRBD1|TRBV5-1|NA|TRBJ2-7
TGCGCCAGCAGCTCCCGGACAGGGGGTGCCGTCGGGGAGCAGTACTTC
CASSSRTGGAVGEQYF
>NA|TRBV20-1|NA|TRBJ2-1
TGCAGTGCTAGTTGGAGGAATGAGCAGTTCTTC
CSASWRNEQFF
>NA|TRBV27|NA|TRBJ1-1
TGTGCCAGCAGCACTCTAGGCGGGACTGAAGCTTTCTTT
CASSTLGGTEAFF
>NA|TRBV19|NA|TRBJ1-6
TGTGCCAGTACTAAGGACAGATATAATTCACCCCTCCACTTT
CASTKDRYNSPLHF
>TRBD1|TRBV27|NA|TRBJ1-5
TGTGCCAGCAGTTTATCGGGACAGGCCAATCAGCCCCAGCATTTT
CASSLSGQANQPQHF
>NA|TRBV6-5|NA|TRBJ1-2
TGTGCCAGCAGTTTCGGACTGGGTGGGGGGTATGGCTACACCTTC
CASSFGLGGGYGYTF
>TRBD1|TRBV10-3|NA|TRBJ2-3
TGTGCCATCAGTGAGTCGAAAGGACAGGGTAGGGGTACGCAGTATTTT
CAISESKGQGRGTQYF
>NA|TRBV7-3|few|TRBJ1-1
TGTGCCAGCAGCACCGACAGGAGCAACACTGAAGCTTTCTTT
CASSTDRSNTEAFF
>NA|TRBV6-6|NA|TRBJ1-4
TGTGCCAGCAGCCTGGAGGACAGTATTAATGAAAAACTGTTTTTT
CASSLEDSINEKLFF
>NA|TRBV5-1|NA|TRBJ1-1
TGCGCCAGCAGCTTTGCAGGGGCAGGGCTTAACACTGAAGCTTTCTTT
CASSFAGAGLNTEAFF
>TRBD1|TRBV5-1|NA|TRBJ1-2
TGCGCCAGCAGGATTTGGGACAGGGAGGCCTATGGCTACACCTTC
CASRIWDREAYGYTF
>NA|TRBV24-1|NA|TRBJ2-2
TGTGCCACCAGTGGGCAGGGCTTTAACACCGGGGAGCTGTTTTTT
CATSGQGFNTGELFF
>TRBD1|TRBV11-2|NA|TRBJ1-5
TGTGCCAGCAGCCTGACAGGGAACCAGCCCCAGCATTTT
CASSLTGNQPQHF
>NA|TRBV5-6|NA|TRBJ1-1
TGTGCCAGCAGCTCTAGGCCCCGGGACATCGGGCTCTTT
CASSSRPRDIGLF
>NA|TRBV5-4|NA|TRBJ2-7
TGTGCCAGCAGCGTAGGGGTTTCCTACGAGCAGTACTTC
CASSVGVSYEQYF
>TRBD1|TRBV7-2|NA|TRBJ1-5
TGTGCCAGCAGCTCACAGGGGAATCAGCCCCAGCATTTT
CASSSQGNQPQHF
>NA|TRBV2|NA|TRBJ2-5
TGTGCCAGCAGTCAGTCTCAAGAGACCCAGTACTTC
CASSQSQETQYF
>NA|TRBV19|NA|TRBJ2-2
TGTGCCAGTACGAGGGCGTTCGGGGAGCTGTTTTTT
CASTRAFGELFF
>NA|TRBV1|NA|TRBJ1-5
TGCACCACCGAGAGTCAGCCCCAGCATTTT
CTTESQPQHF
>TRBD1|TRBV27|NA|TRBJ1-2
TGTGCCAGCAGTAGGGACAGAAACTATGGCTACACCTTC
CASSRDRNYGYTF
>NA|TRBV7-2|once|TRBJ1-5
TGTGCCAGCAGCTTAAAGGCGGAAGGAAGTCAGCCCCAGCATTTT
CASSLKAEGSQPQHF
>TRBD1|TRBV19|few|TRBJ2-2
TGTGCCAGTAGAAACAGGGGGAACACCGGGGAGCTGTTTTTT
CASRNRGNTGELFF
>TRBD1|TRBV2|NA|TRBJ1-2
TGTGCCAGCAGTCCGGGACAGATCTATGGCTACACCTTC
CASSPGQIYGYTF
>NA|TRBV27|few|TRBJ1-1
TGTGCCAGCAGTTTAGCGCAGGGAGGCCACACTGAAGCTTTCTTT
CASSLAQGGHTEAFF
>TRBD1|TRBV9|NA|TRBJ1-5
TGTGCCAGCAGCCCTACAGGGGTAGGACAGCCCCAGCATTTT
CASSPTGVGQPQHF
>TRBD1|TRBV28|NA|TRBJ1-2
TGTGCCAGCAGCATGGACAGGGGGTACTATGGCTACACCTTC
CASSMDRGYYGYTF
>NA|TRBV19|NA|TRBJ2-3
TGTGCCAGTAGGGCATACCCTAGCACAGATACGCAGTATTTT
CASRAYPSTDTQYF
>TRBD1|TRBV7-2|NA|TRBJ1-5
TGTGCCAGCAGCTCGCAGGGGGGCCGCAATCAGCCCCAGCATTTT
CASSSQGGRNQPQHF
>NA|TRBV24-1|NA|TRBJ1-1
TGTGCCACCAGTGACACGACACGTGCTGAAGCTTTCTTT
CATSDTTRAEAFF
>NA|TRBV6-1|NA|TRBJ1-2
TGTGCCAGCAGTGAAATGGGCAGTCCTAACTATGGCTACACCTTC
CASSEMGSPNYGYTF
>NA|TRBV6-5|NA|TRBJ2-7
TGTGCCAGCAGTCAGGGATCCTCCGAGCAGTACTTC
CASSQGSSEQYF
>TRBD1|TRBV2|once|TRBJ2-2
TGTGCCAGCAGGACAGGGCGGGCCGGGGAGCTGTTTTTT
CASRTGRAGELFF
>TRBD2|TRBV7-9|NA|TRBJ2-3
TGTGCCAGCAGTGCTAGCGGGAACACAGATACGCAGTATTTT
CASSASGNTDTQYF
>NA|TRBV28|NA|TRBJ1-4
TGTGCCAGCAGTTTGTTTCCTTCGGTGGCAACTAATGAAAAACTGTTTTTT
CASSLFPSVATNEKLFF
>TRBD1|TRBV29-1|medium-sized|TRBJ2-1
TGCAGCGCAGAAACTTACAGGGGGCAGAATGAGCAGTTCTTC
CSAETYRGQNEQFF
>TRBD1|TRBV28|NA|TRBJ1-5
TGTGCCAGCAGTCGGACAGGGCCCAATCAGCCCCAGCATTTT
CASSRTGPNQPQHF
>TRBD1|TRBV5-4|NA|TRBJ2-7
TGTGCCAGCAGCCCGGGACAGACGATCTACGAGCAGTACTTC
CASSPGQTIYEQYF
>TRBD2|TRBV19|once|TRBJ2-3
TGTGCCAGTACTAGCGGGGGAATCAGCACAGATACGCAGTATTTT
CASTSGGISTDTQYF
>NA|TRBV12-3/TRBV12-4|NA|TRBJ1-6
TGTGCCAGCAGTTTGGCAGTTAATTCACCCCTCCACTTT
CASSLAVNSPLHF
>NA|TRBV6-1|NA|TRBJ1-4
TGTGCCAGCAGTGAAGTATCCACAGCTAATGAAAAACTGTTTTTT
CASSEVSTANEKLFF
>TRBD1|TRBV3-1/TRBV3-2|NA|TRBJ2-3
TGTGCCAGCAGCCGGACAGGGAATGGGGCAGATACGCAGTATTTT
CASSRTGNGADTQYF
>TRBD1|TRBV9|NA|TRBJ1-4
TGTGCCAGCAGTGGGTCGACAGGGACAAGTGAAAAACTGTTTTTT
CASSGSTGTSEKLFF
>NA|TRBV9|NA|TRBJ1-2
TGTGCCAGCAGCGCCTCCCTAGGTAGCGATGGCTACACCTTC
CASSASLGSDGYTF